This T cell receptor (beta chain) comes out of a study of blood T cell repertoires in COVID-19. In the study overall: Donors in the United States, Italy and Spain gave samples during acute or convalescent COVID-19. PBMCs, B-cell-depleted T cells, or T cells provided the cDNA or gDNA that made up the material.

Source study methods: How many nucleated cells were present was estimated from reference gene primer amplification. Only in-frame clones appear in the TCRdb table, and some are missing; sequencing was by immunoSEQ multiplex PCR. V, J and clone size are taken as reported in that table, and D and trimming were inferred from the DNA itself. The sample lists under 250,000 clones, approximately 84% occurring once. The CDR3 spans 15 residues. The trim removed 8 bases at V and 4 bases at J, leaving 10 bases unmatched. The clonotype comes from a man over 45 with active or convalescent COVID-19. Sequenced material: peripheral blood. V gene TRBV23-1 combines with J gene TRBJ1-5; TRBD1 agrees at 8 bases. TRBV23-1 qualifies as an ORF whose function is uncertain. The DNA of the CDR3 is TGCGCCAGCCCAAAACCGACAGGGGTAAATCAGCCCCAGCATTTT. Its translation: CASPKPTGVNQPQHF.